A single sample is the source of the 10 T cell receptor beta chains below, sequenced in a study of blood T cell repertoires in COVID-19. Only in-frame clones appear in the TCRdb table, and some are missing; sequencing was by immunoSEQ multiplex PCR. The sample carries about 110,000 clones, roughly four fifths recorded once. The source material was peripheral blood. The receptors were gathered from a man between 65 and 80 years old with active or convalescent COVID-19.

The chain combines TRBV5-1 with TRBJ1-1, with TRBD1 as a possible D gene (6 bases). The germline V gene has CDR1 SGHRS and CDR2 YFSETQ. The CDR3 covers 14 residues. The V and J ends lost 4 bases and 2 bases respectively, with 12 bases between them. CDR3: CASSLGTTNTEAFF. The DNA for the CDR3 is TGCGCCAGCAGCCTAGGGACAACAAACACTGAAGCTTTCTTT.

This clone has only a few counts. The chain employs TRBV5-8 and TRBJ1-2; 7 bases are shared with TRBD1. CDR1 is SGHTS and CDR2 is YDEGEE in the germline V gene. The CDR3 loop spans 16 amino acids. The V segment lost 4 bases and the J segment 4 bases; nucleotides outside the gene matches: 13. CDR3 DNA: TGTGCCAGCAGCCAATACAGGGGTAGCTTGGCCTATGGCTACACCTTC. Translation: CASSQYRGSLAYGYTF.

This CDR3 is CASSPRHGNTEAFF. CDR3 in DNA: TGTGCCAGCAGCCCAAGACACGGGAACACTGAAGCTTTCTTT. This chain links TRBV3-1 (or the pseudogene TRBV3-2) with TRBJ1-1; D is undetermined. The CDR3 is made up of 14 amino acids. The germline CDR1 and CDR2 sequences are LGHDT and YNNKEL (reference sequence). V was pared by 4 bases and J by 1 base, with 10 bases between.

The chain carries TRBV2 and TRBJ2-2; tentative D call: TRBD2 (6 bases). Germline CDR1 reads SNHLY; CDR2 reads FYNNEI. The CDR3 spans 15 residues. The V and J ends lost 6 bases and 4 bases respectively, with 15 bases between them. CDR3 nucleotide sequence: TGTGCCAGCAGCGCCCTACTAGCAGCCACCGGGGAGCTGTTTTTT. Translating it yields CASSALLAATGELFF.

The CDR3 protein is CASRHGLAGAREQFF. The DNA of the CDR3 is TGTGCCAGCAGACATGGACTAGCGGGGGCTCGGGAGCAGTTCTTC. The genes are TRBV11-2 and TRBJ2-1; 13 bases fit TRBD2. In germline, CDR1 is SGHAT, CDR2 FQNNGV. This CDR3 has 15 residues. V lost 6 bases, J lost 10 bases, and 9 bases stayed unmatched.

The chain recombines TRBV6-1 with TRBJ2-5; 10 bases map to TRBD1. This CDR3 has 15 residues. V shed 2 bases, J shed 3 bases, and the junction held 3 bases outside the gene matches. CDR1 MNHNS and CDR2 SASEGT come from the germline V gene. Here the CDR3 reads CASSERTGGEETQYF. CDR3 DNA: TGTGCCAGCAGTGAAAGGACAGGGGGTGAAGAGACCCAGTACTTC.

The chain joins TRBV14 to TRBJ1-2; tentatively, D is TRBD1 (6 bases). Germline values: CDR1 SGHDN, CDR2 FVKESK. The ends were cut back, 2 bases at V and 3 bases at J, with 13 bases in the middle. The CDR3 is 15 residues long. For the CDR3, the DNA is TGTGCCAGCAGCCAACCCGGCGGACAGCACTATGGCTACACCTTC. This codes for CASSQPGGQHYGYTF.

The genes are TRBV2 and TRBJ1-1, with a tentative D call TRBD1 (6 bases). CDR1 is SNHLY and CDR2 is FYNNEI in the germline V gene. The CDR3 sequence is 12 residues long. Trimming took off 7 bases at V and 5 bases at J, with 11 bases between the two ends. CDR3 in DNA: TGTGCCAGCACCGAAGGGGGTACTGAAGCTTTCTTT. Its translation: CASTEGGTEAFF.

This clone was recorded many times. The chain has TRBV28 and TRBJ2-4, with D unresolved. CDR3 length equals 13 residues. V lost 5 bases to trimming and J lost 8 bases, with 13 bases between them. Germline V CDR1 and CDR2: MDHEN, SYDVKM. CDR3 sequence reads: CASSPHGLDIQYF. The CDR3 coding sequence is TGTGCCAGCAGTCCCCATGGGCTGGACATTCAGTACTTC.

The genes are TRBV28 and TRBJ2-5; D may be TRBD2 (6 bases). Deletions cut 6 bases from V and 6 bases from J, with 14 bases between. This CDR3 region has 13 residues. Per germline, CDR1 MDHEN and CDR2 SYDVKM. Written as DNA, the CDR3 is TGTGCCAGCAGCCGGGAGTTTGGTCAGACCCAGTACTTC. It translates to CASSREFGQTQYF.